A single sample gave rise to the 22 T cell receptor beta chains below, sequenced in a study of long-term antiretroviral therapy in people with HIV. Researchers report immunoSEQ v3.0 was run at survey level. The repertoire was sequenced with immunoSEQ multiplex PCR; TCRdb's copy has only in-frame clones and lacks some. The sample carries about 48,000 clones, around 80% recorded once. The specimen comprised unsorted PBMCs, sampled 0.8 years after starting antiretroviral therapy. The receptor source for this set is a woman between 18 and 30 years old with HIV.

The chain recombines TRBV5-6 with TRBJ2-1; D might be TRBD1 (5 bases). The CDR3 has 18 amino acids. The V gene lost 5 bases and the J gene lost 1 base, with 22 bases spanning the gap. Germline V CDR1 and CDR2: SGHDT, YYEEEE. The CDR3 region has the DNA TGTGCCAGCAGGAAGGTGAGGCAGGGCTTCCCGTCCTACAATGAGCAGTTCTTC. Amino acid sequence: CASRKVRQGFPSYNEQFF.

This chain links TRBV9 with TRBJ2-3; TRBD1 matches at 7 bases. The CDR3 runs to 16 residues. V shed 2 bases and J 0 bases; nucleotides not matched to a gene: 6. Germline loops: CDR1 SGDLS, CDR2 YYNGEE. CDR3 loop: CASSVFDRASTDTQYF. CDR3 nucleotide sequence: TGTGCCAGCAGCGTCTTCGACAGGGCTAGCACAGATACGCAGTATTTT.

The CDR3 loop reads CASSLETGDDRTDTQYF. In nucleotides, the CDR3 is TGCGCCAGCAGCCTGGAGACAGGGGACGATAGGACAGATACGCAGTATTTT. The rearrangement joins TRBV5-1 to TRBJ2-3; 8 bases are a match to TRBD1. The length of the CDR3 is 17 residues. Germline CDR1 and CDR2: SGHRS and YFSETQ. V dropped 4 bases and J dropped 3; count of bases not matched to a gene: 13.

V and J are TRBV10-3 and TRBJ1-2; 9 bases fit TRBD1. V lost 8 bases and J lost 6; bases outside the gene matches: 10. CDR3 size: 14 residues. CDR1 and CDR2 (germline): ENHRY, SYGVKD. The CDR3 nucleotides read TGTGCCATCCAAGTGGGACAGGGTGGGGATGGCTACACCTTC. This encodes CAIQVGQGGDGYTF.

The rearrangement uses TRBV15 and TRBJ2-5; the match to TRBD1 covers 8 bases. CDR3 length: 13 residues. Looked up from germline, CDR1 is LNHNV and CDR2 is YYDKDF (reference sequence). J gave up 5 bases and V 9 bases, and 8 bases lay outside the gene matches. The CDR3 reads CATRTGLWETQYF. CDR3 coding DNA: TGTGCCACTCGGACAGGGCTGTGGGAGACCCAGTACTTC.

The chain is built from TRBV27 and TRBJ2-7; TRBD2 is a possible D gene (6 bases). V dropped 2 bases and J dropped 2 bases, with 10 bases sitting between them. Germline CDR1 MNHEY, CDR2 SMNVEV (reference sequence). CDR3 length: 14 residues. DNA of the CDR3: TGTGCCAGCAGTTTACGAGGGACTCCCTACGAGCAGTACTTC. Its protein is CASSLRGTPYEQYF.

V gene TRBV11-2 combines with J gene TRBJ2-7; possibly TRBD2 for D (5 bases). The germline CDR1 and CDR2 sequences are SGHAT and FQNNGV. V dropped 6 bases and J dropped 6 bases, with 18 bases sitting between them. This CDR3 region has 14 residues. The CDR3 protein is CASRTSGGLREQYF. In DNA form, the CDR3 reads TGTGCCAGCAGGACGTCTGGAGGTCTACGCGAGCAGTACTTC.

The chain employs TRBV2 and TRBJ2-1; TRBD2 is a possible D gene (7 bases). The germline CDR1 and CDR2 sequences are SNHLY and FYNNEI. Deletions cut 1 base from V and 3 bases from J, with 16 bases between. The CDR3 loop spans 17 amino acids. The chain's CDR3 is CASSEERGAVSYNEQFF. The CDR3 DNA reads TGTGCCAGCAGTGAAGAACGGGGGGCTGTCAGCTACAATGAGCAGTTCTTC.

J is TRBJ2-7 and V is TRBV29-1; 7 bases line up with TRBD1. The germline V gene has CDR1 SQVTM and CDR2 ANQGSEA. The V segment lost 5 bases and the J segment 2 bases; nucleotides outside the gene matches: 6. This CDR3 region has 13 residues. The DNA of the CDR3 is TGCAGCGTTCTGTTGGGACAGACCTACGAGCAGTACTTC. Translating it yields CSVLLGQTYEQYF.

This clone has a handful of counts. The chain links TRBV7-2 to TRBJ1-1; D might be TRBD1 (6 bases). This CDR3 is 15 amino acids long. V was shortened by 2 bases and J by 11 bases, with 21 bases between the two germline ends. CDR1 is SGHTA and CDR2 is FQGNSA in the germline V gene. CDR3 residues: CASSLSGTNLGAAFF. The CDR3 DNA reads TGTGCCAGCAGCTTAAGCGGGACAAATTTAGGGGCGGCTTTCTTT. Based on the CDR3 plus reference TRBV7-2 and TRBJ1-1, the full variable domain is GAGVSQSPSNKVTEKGKDVELRCDPISGHTALYWYRQSLGQGLEFLIYFQGNSAPDKSGLPSDRFSAERTGGSVSTLTIQRTQQEDSAVYLCASSLSGTNLGAAFFGQGTRLTVV.

The chain couples TRBV6-1 to TRBJ1-5, with a weak D call TRBD1 (5 bases). CDR3 size: 15 residues. Germline V gene sequence: CDR1 MNHNS, CDR2 SASEGT. Trimming removed 4 bases at V and 0 bases at J, with 10 bases between. CDR3 bases: TGTGCCAGCAGTGTTGGGGGGGTTAGCAATCAGCCCCAGCATTTT. Encoded protein: CASSVGGVSNQPQHF.

V usage is TRBV11-1 and J usage is TRBJ2-1; possibly TRBD2 for D (5 bases). V was clipped by 6 bases and J by 8 bases, with 14 bases between them. The CDR3 is 13 amino acids. CDR1 and CDR2 (germline): SGHAT, FQDESV (reference sequence). The CDR3 DNA reads TGTGCCAGCAGTAGCGTATATGGGGATGAGCAGTTCTTC. Amino acids: CASSSVYGDEQFF.

The chain couples TRBV6-6 to TRBJ1-1, with TRBD1 matching 8 bases. The junction had 8 bases not matched to a gene; V was cut back by 0 bases and J by 5 bases. The CDR3 is 16 residues long. Germline loops: CDR1 MNHNY, CDR2 SVGAGI (reference sequence). CDR3 amino acids: CASSYSPGGDWTEAFF. CDR3 sequence (DNA): TGTGCCAGCAGTTACTCGCCAGGGGGCGATTGGACTGAAGCTTTCTTT.

This clone showed up just a few times. V is TRBV27 and J is TRBJ1-2, with 7 bases identical to TRBD1. Germline V gene lookup returns CDR1 MNHEY and CDR2 SMNVEV (reference sequence). The V segment lost 6 bases and the J segment 8 bases; nucleotides outside the gene matches: 9. The CDR3 runs 13 residues. CDR3 residues: CASSLSGGRGYTF. DNA of the CDR3: TGTGCCAGCAGCCTCTCAGGGGGAAGAGGCTACACCTTC.

V and J are TRBV9 and TRBJ1-1; no firm D call. The CDR3 has 11 amino acids. V dropped 4 bases and J dropped 5 bases, with 6 bases sitting between them. Looked up from germline, CDR1 is SGDLS and CDR2 is YYNGEE. This CDR3 is CASSPLTEAFF. Written as DNA, the CDR3 is TGTGCCAGCAGCCCTTTGACTGAAGCTTTCTTT.

The chain recombines TRBV29-1 with TRBJ2-1; TRBD1 agrees at 10 bases. There are 13 residues in the CDR3. The germline V gene encodes CDR1 SQVTM and CDR2 ANQGSEA. Trimming cost V 3 bases and J 5 bases; bases outside gene matches: 1. In DNA form, the CDR3 reads TGCAGCGTTGAGGGACAGGGGAACAATGAGCAGTTCTTC. Its protein product is CSVEGQGNNEQFF.

V gene TRBV6-5 combines with J gene TRBJ2-3; the match to TRBD2 covers 7 bases. After removal of 0 bases from V and 0 bases from J, the junction contained 3 bases not matched to a gene. CDR3 length: 16 residues. Germline V gene lookup returns CDR1 MNHEY and CDR2 SVGAGI. The CDR3 loop is CASSYSLADSTDTQYF. In nucleotides, the CDR3 is TGTGCCAGCAGTTACTCGCTAGCGGATAGCACAGATACGCAGTATTTT.

This clone was seen a single time. The chain carries TRBV13 and TRBJ2-7; 12 positions match TRBD2. Germline assignment: CDR1 PRHDT and CDR2 FYEKMQ (reference sequence). V lost 5 bases and J lost 7; bases outside the gene matches: 15. The CDR3 covers 17 residues. The CDR3 sequence is CASSPSLAGGSRAEQYF. CDR3 bases: TGTGCCAGCAGCCCTTCACTAGCGGGAGGCTCCCGGGCGGAGCAGTACTTC. Looking up the rest from reference TRBV13 and TRBJ2-7 gives the full variable domain: AAGVIQSPRHLIKEKRETATLKCYPIPRHDTVYWYQQGPGQDPQFLISFYEKMQSDKGSIPDRFSAQQFSDYHSELNMSSLELGDSALYFCASSPSLAGGSRAEQYFGPGTRLTVT.

The chain couples TRBV6-6 to TRBJ2-7, with D possibly matching TRBD2 (5 bases). Germline assignment: CDR1 MNHNY and CDR2 SVGAGI (reference sequence). Between the trimmed V and J ends, which lost 6 bases and 0 bases, there was a span of 12 bases. The CDR3 has 14 residues. CDR3 region: CASRFFGNSYEQYF. In nucleotides, the CDR3 is TGTGCCAGCAGGTTTTTCGGGAACTCCTACGAGCAGTACTTC.

The chain employs TRBV6-1 and TRBJ1-1; 7 nucleotides match TRBD1. There are 13 residues in the CDR3. V was pared by 6 bases and J by 1 base, with 2 bases of the junction left unmatched. CDR1 is MNHNS, CDR2 SASEGT, per germline. The CDR3 DNA follows: TGTGCCAGCAGGGACAGGTCGAACACTGAAGCTTTCTTT. It is translated as CASRDRSNTEAFF.

This chain joins TRBV5-6 and TRBJ1-1; D is unresolved. Germline loops: CDR1 SGHDT, CDR2 YYEEEE. The CDR3 has 15 residues. V lost 0 bases and J 4 bases, leaving 13 bases between the germline ends. CDR3: CASSLDRGPGTEAFF. In DNA, the CDR3 is TGTGCCAGCAGCTTGGATCGGGGTCCCGGCACTGAAGCTTTCTTT.

The rearrangement joins TRBV5-1 to TRBJ2-7, with 7 nucleotides matching TRBD1. With 1 base clipped from V and 0 bases from J, the junction kept 4 bases outside the gene matches. The germline CDR1 and CDR2 sequences are SGHRS and YFSETQ. This CDR3 comprises 15 residues. The CDR3: CASSLSGTVSYEQYF. The CDR3 coding sequence is TGCGCCAGCAGCTTGTCCGGGACAGTCTCCTACGAGCAGTACTTC.